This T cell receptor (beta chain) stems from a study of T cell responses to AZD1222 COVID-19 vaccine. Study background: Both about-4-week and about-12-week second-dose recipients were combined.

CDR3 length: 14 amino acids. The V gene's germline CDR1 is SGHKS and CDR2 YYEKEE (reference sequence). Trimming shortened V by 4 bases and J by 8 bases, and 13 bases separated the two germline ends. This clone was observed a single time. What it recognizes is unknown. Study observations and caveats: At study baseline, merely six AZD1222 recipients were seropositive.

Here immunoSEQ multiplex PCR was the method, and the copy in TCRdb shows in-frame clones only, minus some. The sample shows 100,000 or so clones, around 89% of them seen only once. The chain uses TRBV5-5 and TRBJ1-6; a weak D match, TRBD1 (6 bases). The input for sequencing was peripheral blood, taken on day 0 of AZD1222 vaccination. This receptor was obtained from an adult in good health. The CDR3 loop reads CASSRDTGDSPLHF. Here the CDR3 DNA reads TGTGCCAGCAGCCGGGACACCGGGGATTCACCCCTCCACTTT. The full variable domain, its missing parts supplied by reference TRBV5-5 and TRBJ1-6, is DAGVTQSPTHLIKTRGQQVTLRCSPISGHKSVSWYQQVLGQGPQFIFQYYEKEERGRGNFPDRFSARQFPNYSSELNVNALLLGDSALYLCASSRDTGDSPLHFGNGTRLTVT.